The subject of this entry is one T cell receptor beta chain. Source study methods: Reference gene primer amplification gave estimated nucleated cell counts. Only in-frame clones appear in the TCRdb table, and some are missing; sequencing was by immunoSEQ multiplex PCR. The DNA was the basis for D and trimming; V, J and clone size are from that table. The table has 250,000 to 350,000 clones, roughly 88% seen once; the top ten hold roughly 4.1%. The record originates from a study of blood T cell repertoires in COVID-19. Germline V gives CDR1 SGHTA, CDR2 FQGTGA. CDR3 length equals 14 residues. The trim removed 4 bases at V and 2 bases at J, leaving 4 bases unmatched.

The sequenced sample consisted of peripheral blood. This sequence originates from a woman aged 50 to 60 with active or convalescent COVID-19. The rearrangement uses TRBV7-3 and TRBJ1-1; 7 bases match TRBD1. Written as DNA, the CDR3 is TGTGCCAGCAGCTCTACAGGGGATAACACTGAAGCTTTCTTT. It is translated as CASSSTGDNTEAFF.